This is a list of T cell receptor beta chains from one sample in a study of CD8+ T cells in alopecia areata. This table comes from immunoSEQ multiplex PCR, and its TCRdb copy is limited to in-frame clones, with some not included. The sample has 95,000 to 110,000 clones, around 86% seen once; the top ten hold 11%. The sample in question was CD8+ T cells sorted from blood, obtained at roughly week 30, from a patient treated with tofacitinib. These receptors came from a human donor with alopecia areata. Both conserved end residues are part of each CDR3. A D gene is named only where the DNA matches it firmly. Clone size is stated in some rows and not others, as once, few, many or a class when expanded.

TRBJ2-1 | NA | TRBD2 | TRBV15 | TGTGCCACCAGCAGAGATGAGGCGGGAGGAACTTACAATGAGCAGTTCTTC | CATSRDEAGGTYNEQFF
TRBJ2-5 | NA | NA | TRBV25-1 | TGTGCCAGCGGCGCAGAGACCCAGTACTTC | CASGAETQYF
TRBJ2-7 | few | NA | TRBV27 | TGTGCCAGCAGCCTTATCGGGGACGAGCAGTACTTC | CASSLIGDEQYF
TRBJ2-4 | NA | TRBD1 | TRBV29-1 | TGCAGCGTCCTCGGGACAGGGGGGGACATTCAGTACTTC | CSVLGTGGDIQYF
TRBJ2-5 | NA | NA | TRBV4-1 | TGCGCCAGCAGCCAAGAAGACATCTTGTCGGAGACCCAGTACTTC | CASSQEDILSETQYF
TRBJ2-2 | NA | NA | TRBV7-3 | TGTGCCAGCAGCTTACAGGGGACCGGGGAGCTGTTTTTT | CASSLQGTGELFF
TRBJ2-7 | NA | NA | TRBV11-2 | TGTGCCAGCAGCTTAGAGGTAGGAGGGGGCTCCTACGAGCAGTACTTC | CASSLEVGGGSYEQYF
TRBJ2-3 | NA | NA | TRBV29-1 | TGCAGCGTTGAAATATATGTGGGTACGCAGTATTTT | CSVEIYVGTQYF
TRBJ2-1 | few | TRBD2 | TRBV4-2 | TGTGCCAGCAGCCAAGATCCCAGCGGGGGAACGAATGAGCAGTTCTTC | CASSQDPSGGTNEQFF
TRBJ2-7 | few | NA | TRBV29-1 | TGCAGCGTTCTGACGGCACTCCACTCCTACGAGCAGTACTTC | CSVLTALHSYEQYF
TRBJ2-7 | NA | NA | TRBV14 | TGTGCCAGCAGCCAAGAATCAGGTCTGGACGAGCAGTACTTC | CASSQESGLDEQYF
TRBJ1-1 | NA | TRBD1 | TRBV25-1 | TGTGCCAGCGGGGACAGCGAACAGACTGAAGCTTTCTTT | CASGDSEQTEAFF
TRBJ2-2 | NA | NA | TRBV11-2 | TGTGCCAGCAGCTTAGAATCCCCCCAGGGGCGGAACACCGGGGAGCTGTTTTTT | CASSLESPQGRNTGELFF
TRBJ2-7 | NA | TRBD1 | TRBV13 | TGTGCCAGCAGCTTAGGGGACAGGGGGTCCTACGAGCAGTACTTC | CASSLGDRGSYEQYF